This is a list of T cell receptor beta chains from one sample in a study of beta chain features in type 1 diabetes. Sequencing used immunoSEQ multiplex PCR; TCRdb keeps in-frame clones, though not all of them. Among 150,000 to 200,000 clones listed, 7.5% to 9.5% were seen once. Sequenced material: central memory CD4+ T cells from blood. These TCRs come from a woman younger than 35 in good health. Both conserved end residues are part of each CDR3. Fields, in order: D gene, clone size, V gene, J gene, CDR3 protein, CDR3 DNA. A D gene is named only where the DNA matches it firmly. Size is omitted from some rows. Given values are once, few, many or a class for expanded clones.

-,-,TRBV5-1,TRBJ2-5,CASSLSSRGVQETQYF,TGCGCCAGCAGCTTGTCTTCCAGGGGCGTCCAAGAGACCCAGTACTTC
-,-,TRBV11-3,TRBJ2-2,CASTPQGSDTGELFF,TGTGCCAGCACCCCACAGGGATCGGACACCGGGGAGCTGTTTTTT
TRBD2,few,TRBV9,TRBJ2-2,CASSVSSWRGGAGELFF,TGTGCCAGCAGCGTGTCGTCTTGGCGGGGGGGCGCCGGGGAGCTGTTTTTT
TRBD1,-,TRBV25-1,TRBJ2-2,CASSAGTGGTGELFF,TGTGCCAGCAGTGCCGGGACAGGGGGGACCGGGGAGCTGTTTTTT
TRBD1,few,TRBV4-1,TRBJ1-2,CATRPPGQGAKYGYTF,TGCGCCACTCGCCCGCCCGGACAGGGAGCTAAGTATGGCTACACCTTC
-,few,TRBV7-2,TRBJ1-5,CASSLARMSQPQHF,TGTGCCAGCAGCTTAGCGCGTATGAGTCAGCCCCAGCATTTT
TRBD2,-,TRBV10-3,TRBJ2-3,CAISDGGGRTDTQYF,TGTGCCATCAGTGACGGGGGGGGCCGTACAGATACGCAGTATTTT
-,few,TRBV4-2,TRBJ1-6,CASSQDFGREDSPLHF,TGTGCCAGCAGCCAAGATTTTGGCAGGGAGGATTCACCCCTCCACTTT
TRBD1,few,TRBV7-2,TRBJ2-1,CASTDRERDEQFF,TGTGCCAGCACTGACAGGGAACGGGATGAGCAGTTCTTC
TRBD2,few,TRBV7-9,TRBJ2-5,CASSFNGGAVETQYF,TGTGCCAGCAGCTTTAACGGGGGGGCCGTTGAGACCCAGTACTTC
-,-,TRBV18,TRBJ1-2,CASSPSRGGYTF,TGTGCCAGCTCACCGAGCCGAGGAGGCTACACCTTC
TRBD2,few,TRBV5-1,TRBJ2-5,CASSLEGTSGAETQYF,TGCGCCAGCAGCTTGGAGGGGACTAGCGGGGCGGAGACCCAGTACTTC
-,few,TRBV18,TRBJ2-7,CASSPRRDKTYEQYF,TGTGCCAGCTCCCCACGCCGGGACAAGACCTACGAGCAGTACTTC
TRBD1,few,TRBV11-2,TRBJ2-5,CASRGGGETQYF,TGTGCCAGCCGAGGGGGCGGGGAGACCCAGTACTTC
-,-,TRBV5-1,TRBJ2-5,CASSLGGRETQYF,TGCGCCAGCAGCTTGGGTGGGCGAGAGACCCAGTACTTC
-,few,TRBV5-1,TRBJ2-7,CASSPRGTYEQYF,TGCGCCAGCAGCCCCCGGGGAACCTACGAGCAGTACTTC
TRBD1,few,TRBV28,TRBJ1-2,CASSSGTGEGGYTF,TGTGCCAGCAGCTCTGGGACAGGGGAGGGTGGCTACACCTTC
-,few,TRBV7-2,TRBJ2-2,CASSPGPNTGELFF,TGTGCCAGCAGCCCCGGTCCGAACACCGGGGAGCTGTTTTTT
-,few,TRBV6-5,TRBJ2-5,CASPGGRRETQYF,TGTGCCAGCCCTGGCGGTCGGAGGGAGACCCAGTACTTC
TRBD2,many,TRBV5-4,TRBJ2-1,CASSPSGTSYNEQFF,TGTGCCAGCAGCCCTAGCGGAACCTCCTACAATGAGCAGTTCTTC
-,few,TRBV7-7,TRBJ2-1,CASSLETGSYNEQFF,TGTGCTAGCAGCTTAGAAACGGGGTCCTACAATGAGCAGTTCTTC
-,-,TRBV19,TRBJ2-2,CASSPGRGTGELFF,TGTGCCAGTAGTCCAGGGCGGGGAACCGGGGAGCTGTTTTTT
-,few,TRBV21-1,TRBJ2-6,CASSKDSSGANVLTF,TGTGCCAGCAGCAAAGACAGCTCTGGGGCCAACGTCCTGACTTTC
-,-,TRBV11-2,TRBJ2-5,CASSLASGQETQYF,TGTGCCAGCAGCTTAGCGAGCGGCCAAGAGACCCAGTACTTC
TRBD1,few,TRBV4-1,TRBJ1-1,CASSQAYRGRTEAFF,TGCGCCAGCAGCCAAGCGTACAGGGGTCGGACTGAAGCTTTCTTT
TRBD1,-,TRBV7-9,TRBJ2-7,CASTPGQGPYEQYF,TGTGCCAGCACCCCGGGACAGGGCCCCTACGAGCAGTACTTC
-,-,TRBV6-1,TRBJ1-3,CASSEAGQGGGNTIYF,TGTGCCAGCAGTGAAGCCGGCCAGGGAGGTGGAAACACCATATATTTT
TRBD1,-,TRBV5-5,TRBJ2-1,CASSLLGGPYNEQFF,TGTGCCAGCAGCTTGTTAGGGGGCCCGTACAATGAGCAGTTCTTC
TRBD2,few,TRBV7-9,TRBJ2-2,CASSDRTSGSTGELFF,TGTGCCAGCAGCGATCGGACTAGCGGGAGTACCGGGGAGCTGTTTTTT
-,-,TRBV7-8,TRBJ1-1,CASSSRLGANTEAFF,TGTGCCAGCAGCTCCCGCCTAGGAGCGAACACTGAAGCTTTCTTT
-,few,TRBV7-6,TRBJ2-7,CASSSTDYHYEQYF,TGTGCCAGCAGCTCGACGGACTACCACTACGAGCAGTACTTC
-,few,TRBV5-6,TRBJ1-1,CASSWTRGGSTEAFF,TGTGCCAGCAGTTGGACAAGGGGGGGAAGCACTGAAGCTTTCTTT
-,once,TRBV18,TRBJ1-1,CASSPAEGVTEAFF,TGTGCCAGCTCACCAGCGGAAGGGGTCACTGAAGCTTTCTTT
TRBD1,few,TRBV9,TRBJ2-3,CASSVGQGTDTQYF,TGTGCCAGCAGCGTTGGACAGGGAACAGATACGCAGTATTTT
TRBD1,-,TRBV2,TRBJ1-2,CASTILGGQGFGYTF,TGTGCCAGCACCATCCTAGGAGGACAGGGGTTTGGCTACACCTTC
TRBD1,-,TRBV2,TRBJ2-1,CASSVERTGLYNEQFF,TGTGCCAGCAGTGTAGAGAGGACAGGCCTATACAATGAGCAGTTCTTC